This TCR beta chain was retrieved from a study of blood T cell repertoires in COVID-19 (TCRdb year 2020). Notes on the research overall: The collaborator samples originated in the United States, Italy and Spain and spanned the acute and convalescent phases of COVID-19. The repertoires were released in a freely available public database intended as a resource for research on the immune response to SARS-CoV-2. The samples were drawn from the first 160 participants of the ongoing ImmuneRACE study and from 1,254 subjects provided by 6 global collaborators. Deeply sampled blood TCRbeta repertoires from subjects exposed to, actively infected with, or recovered from COVID-19 were included in the dataset. The material from the prospective study consisted of cDNA or gDNA derived from T cells, B-cell-depleted T cells, or PBMCs. Sample metadata almost always included a de-identified subject ID, COVID-19 status, age in years and sex. HLA class I and class II types, where available, came from metadata supplied by the sample provider rather than from assay-based typing. The full study reports these points: Clinical and demographic metadata were provided uncurated, with the amount varying by source and participant.

The collaborating institutions used their own protocols to collect whole blood in K2EDTA tubes. For TCRbeta analysis, collaborator samples were shipped as frozen whole blood, as isolated PBMCs, or as DNA extracted from either sample type. The CDR3 numbers 15 residues from cysteine through phenylalanine. Only the CDR3 region is kept as DNA, spanning 45 bases read in frame from base 1. CDR1 is given as SSHAT and CDR2 as FNYEAQ, both from the germline V gene (reference sequence). Trimming leaves V shorter by 6 bases and J shorter by 4 bases, with the junction holding 7 bases beyond the gene matches. The immunoSEQ Assay, a bias-controlled multiplex PCR, was used to amplify TCRbeta CDR3 regions from genomic DNA. The authors' pipeline ran thus. The number of nucleated cells in each sample was estimated by amplification of reference gene primers within the assay. Sequence reads were collapsed and filtered to measure the absolute abundance of every unique TCRbeta CDR3 rearrangement. Productive Simpson clonality was computed per sample as the square root of Simpson's diversity index over productive rearrangements. TCRdb's version of the immuneACCESS table is confined to in-frame rearrangements and falls short of the full clone set. An unresolved V gene accounts for under half of the shortfall where checked; the remainder is of unknown origin. Clone size and the V and J calls come from that table; the DNA yielded D and trimming. The sample table records tens of thousands of clones; 85% of these occur just once. The ten top clones hold 3.8% of the sample.

As concerns this clone: There is no known antigen for this receptor. No clone much larger than this one lies a single base away; base qualities are absent.

This sequence originates from a man in his sixties with acute or convalescent COVID-19. The V and J genes are TRBV7-7 and TRBJ1-4, with TRBD1 matching 8 junction bases. Sequencing was carried out using peripheral blood. The CDR3: CASSSGQGGNEKLFF. The DNA is as follows: TGTGCCAGCAGTTCCGGACAGGGTGGTAATGAAAAACTGTTTTTT.